This T cell receptor beta chain originates from a study of OX40 agonist ivuxolimab in advanced cancers. Across the whole study: Patients treated during dose escalation were battling hepatocellular carcinoma, melanoma, renal cell or head and neck cancer. Among those treated, three patients had partial responses, one with hepatocellular carcinoma and two with cutaneous melanoma.

Study-level results: Among the least clonally expanded were partial responders at 0.1-3.0 mg/kg.

Germline V gives CDR1 SGHTA, CDR2 FQGNSA. The CDR3 length is 15 residues. The V and J ends lost 1 base and 4 bases, in that order; junction bases with no gene match: 3. The repertoire was sequenced with immunoSEQ multiplex PCR; TCRdb's copy has only in-frame clones and lacks some. The sample has over 75,000 clones, 90% seen once. As concerns this clone: Its antigen remains unidentified.

V and J are TRBV7-2 and TRBJ2-1; TRBD2 matches 8 bases. Sequenced material: CD4+ or CD8+ T cells sorted from blood, taken in a trial of the OX40 agonist ivuxolimab. The receptor comes from an adult with an advanced solid tumor such as melanoma, head and neck, liver or kidney cancer. CDR3 in amino acids: CASSLDSGVYNEQFF. The DNA of the CDR3 is TGTGCCAGCAGCTTAGATAGCGGGGTATACAATGAGCAGTTCTTC.